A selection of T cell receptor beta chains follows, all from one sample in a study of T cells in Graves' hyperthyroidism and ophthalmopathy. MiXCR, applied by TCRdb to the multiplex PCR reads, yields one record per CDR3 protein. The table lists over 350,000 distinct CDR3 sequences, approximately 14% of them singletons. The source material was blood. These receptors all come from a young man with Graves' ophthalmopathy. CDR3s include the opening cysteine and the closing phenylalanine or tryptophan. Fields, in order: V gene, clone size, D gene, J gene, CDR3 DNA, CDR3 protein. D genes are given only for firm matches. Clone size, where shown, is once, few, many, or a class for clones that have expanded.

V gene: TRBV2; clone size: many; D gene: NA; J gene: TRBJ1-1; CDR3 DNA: TGTGCCAGCAGATCCCCAACAGAGAACACTGAAGCTTTCTTT; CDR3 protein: CASRSPTENTEAFF
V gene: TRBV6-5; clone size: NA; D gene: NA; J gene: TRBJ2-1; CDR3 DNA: TGTGCCAGCAGTTACTCGCAAGGGGTACCCTACAATGAGCAGTTCTTC; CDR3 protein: CASSYSQGVPYNEQFF
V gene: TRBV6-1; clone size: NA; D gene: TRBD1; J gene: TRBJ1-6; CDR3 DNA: TGTGCCAGCAGCCAAGGACAGGGGAGCTTCAATTCACCCCTCCACTTT; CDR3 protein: CASSQGQGSFNSPLHF
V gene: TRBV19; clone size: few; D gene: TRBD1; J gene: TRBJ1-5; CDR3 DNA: TGTGCCAGTAGTATGACAGGGATTTTATATCAGCCCCAGCATTTT; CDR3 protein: CASSMTGILYQPQHF
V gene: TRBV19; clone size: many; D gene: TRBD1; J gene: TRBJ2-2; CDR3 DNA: TGTGCCAGTAGGGACAGGGGGCACACCGGGGAGCTGTTTTTT; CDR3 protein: CASRDRGHTGELFF
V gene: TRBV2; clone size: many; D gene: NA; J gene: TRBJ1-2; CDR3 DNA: TGTGCCAGCAGGACACCGACAGTTAACTATGGCTACACCTTC; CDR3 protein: CASRTPTVNYGYTF
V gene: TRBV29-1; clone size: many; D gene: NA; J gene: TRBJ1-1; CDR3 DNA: TGCAGCGTCGAAAACGGACAGAGTTTGTCAGCTTTCTTT; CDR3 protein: CSVENGQSLSAFF
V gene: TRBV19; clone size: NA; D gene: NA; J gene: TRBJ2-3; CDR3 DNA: TGTGCCAGTAGTATTTGGGGGCGCGGCACAGATACGCAGTATTTT; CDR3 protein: CASSIWGRGTDTQYF
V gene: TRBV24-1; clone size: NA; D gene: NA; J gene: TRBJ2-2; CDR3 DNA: TGTGCCACCAGTGATTTCTTGCAGGGGGGCTCCGGGGAGCTGTTTTTT; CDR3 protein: CATSDFLQGGSGELFF
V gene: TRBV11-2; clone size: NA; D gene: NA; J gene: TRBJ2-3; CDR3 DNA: TGTGCCAGCAGCTTAGAGTACACCCGAACGCAGTATTTT; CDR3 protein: CASSLEYTRTQYF
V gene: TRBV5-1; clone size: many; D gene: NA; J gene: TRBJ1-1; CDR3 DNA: TGCGCCAGCAGGCGGCCGGAGAGGACTGAAGCTTTCTTT; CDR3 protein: CASRRPERTEAFF
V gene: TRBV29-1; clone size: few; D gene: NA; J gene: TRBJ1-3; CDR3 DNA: TGCAGCGTTGAAGGATGGGGGCTCTCTGGAAACACCATATATTTT; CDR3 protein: CSVEGWGLSGNTIYF
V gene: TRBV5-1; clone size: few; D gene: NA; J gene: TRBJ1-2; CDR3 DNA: TGCGCCAGCAGCCCGGACCCAGGTGCCTATGGCTACACCTTC; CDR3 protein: CASSPDPGAYGYTF
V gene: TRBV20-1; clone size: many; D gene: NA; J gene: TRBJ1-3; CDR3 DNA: TGCAGTGCCGTGGACAGCGTTGCCTCTGGAAACACCATATATTTT; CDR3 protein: CSAVDSVASGNTIYF
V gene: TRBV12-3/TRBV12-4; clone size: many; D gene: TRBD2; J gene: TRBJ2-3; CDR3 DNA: TGTGCCAGCATTGGACTAGCGTCAGATACGCAGTATTTT; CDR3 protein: CASIGLASDTQYF
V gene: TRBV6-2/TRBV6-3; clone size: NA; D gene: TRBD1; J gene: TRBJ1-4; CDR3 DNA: TGTGCCAGCACCGGAGGGACAGGGGCGTGGGTGAAACTGTTTTTT; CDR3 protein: CASTGGTGAWVKLFF
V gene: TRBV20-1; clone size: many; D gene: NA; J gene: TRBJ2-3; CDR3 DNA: TGCAGTGCTAGATTAGGAGGGGGCCGAAGCACAGATACGCAGTATTTT; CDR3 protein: CSARLGGGRSTDTQYF
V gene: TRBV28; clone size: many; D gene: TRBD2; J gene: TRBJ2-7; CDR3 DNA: TGTGCCAGCAGTTCTAGCGGAGTTGGGCCCTACGAGCAGTACTTC; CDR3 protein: CASSSSGVGPYEQYF
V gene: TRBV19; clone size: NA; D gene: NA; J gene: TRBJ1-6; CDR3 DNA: TGTGCCAGTACTGATTATAATTCACCCCTCCACTTT; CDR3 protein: CASTDYNSPLHF
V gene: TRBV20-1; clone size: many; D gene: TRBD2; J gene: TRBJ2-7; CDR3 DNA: TGCAGTGCTAGGATTCCGGTCCTAGCGGCCACCTTCGGCGAGCAGTACTTC; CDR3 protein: CSARIPVLAATFGEQYF
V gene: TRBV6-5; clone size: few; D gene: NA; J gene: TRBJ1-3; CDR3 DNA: TGTGCCAGCAGTTACCCAACATCCCCGGCCCTTGGAAACACCATATATTTT; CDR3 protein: CASSYPTSPALGNTIYF
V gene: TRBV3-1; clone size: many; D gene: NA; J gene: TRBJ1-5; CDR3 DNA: TGTGCCAGCAGCCAAGATTCAGGGTGGGGTCAGCCCCAGCATTTT; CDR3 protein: CASSQDSGWGQPQHF
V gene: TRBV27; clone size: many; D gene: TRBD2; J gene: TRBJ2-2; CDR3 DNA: TGTGCCAGCAGAAGGCTAGCGGGAGATGCCGGGGAGCTGTTTTTT; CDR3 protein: CASRRLAGDAGELFF
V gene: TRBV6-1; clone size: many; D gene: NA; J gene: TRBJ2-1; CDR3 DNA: TGTGCCAGCAGTGAACGGGCAGGGCCATCCACTAACAGATACAATGAGCAGTTCTTC; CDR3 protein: CASSERAGPSTNRYNEQFF
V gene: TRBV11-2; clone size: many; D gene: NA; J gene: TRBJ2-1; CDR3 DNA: TGTGCCAGCAGCTTAGAACAGACCTACAATGAGCAGTTCTTC; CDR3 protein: CASSLEQTYNEQFF
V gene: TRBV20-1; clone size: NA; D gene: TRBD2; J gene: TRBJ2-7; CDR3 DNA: TGCAGTGCTAGGGGGACTAGCGGGAGGCTCTACGAGCAGTACTTC; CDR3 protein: CSARGTSGRLYEQYF
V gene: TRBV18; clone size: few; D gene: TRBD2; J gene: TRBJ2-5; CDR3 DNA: TGTGCCAGCTCACCACGTAGCGGGACCCGCCAAGAGACCCAGTACTTC; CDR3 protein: CASSPRSGTRQETQYF
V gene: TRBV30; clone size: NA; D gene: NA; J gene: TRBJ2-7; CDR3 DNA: TGTGCCTGGAGTACGTTACTTAGCCGGTCCTACGAGCAGTACTTC; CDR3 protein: CAWSTLLSRSYEQYF
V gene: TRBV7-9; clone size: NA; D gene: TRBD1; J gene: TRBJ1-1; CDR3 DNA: TGTGCCAGCAGCTGGGGGACAGGGGCCGGGTGGACTGAAGCTTTCTTT; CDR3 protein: CASSWGTGAGWTEAFF
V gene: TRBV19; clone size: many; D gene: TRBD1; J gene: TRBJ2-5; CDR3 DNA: TGTGCCAGTAGCATCCAGGGGGCAGAGACCCAGTACTTC; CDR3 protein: CASSIQGAETQYF
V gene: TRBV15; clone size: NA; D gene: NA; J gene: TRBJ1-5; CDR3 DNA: TGTGCCACCAGCAGAGATCTGGCAGACAATCAGCCCCAGCATTTT; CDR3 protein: CATSRDLADNQPQHF
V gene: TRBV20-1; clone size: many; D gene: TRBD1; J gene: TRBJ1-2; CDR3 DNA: TGCAGTGCTAGAGGACAGGGCCCAAACTATGGCTACACCTTC; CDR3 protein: CSARGQGPNYGYTF
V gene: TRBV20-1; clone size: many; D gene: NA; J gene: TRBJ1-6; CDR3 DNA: TGCAGTGCCACCGAGGTGTCCAACTATAATTCACCCCTCCACTTT; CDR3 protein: CSATEVSNYNSPLHF
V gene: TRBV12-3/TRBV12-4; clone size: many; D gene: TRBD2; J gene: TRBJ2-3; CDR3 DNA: TGTGCCAGCAGTTTAAGCCAGCGGGGGGGGGGCGATACGCAGTATTTT; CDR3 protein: CASSLSQRGGGDTQYF
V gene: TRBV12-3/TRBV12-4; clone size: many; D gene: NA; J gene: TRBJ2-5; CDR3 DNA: TGTGCCAGCAGTTTAGGGTTCAGCTTGGCGACCCAGTACTTC; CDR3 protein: CASSLGFSLATQYF
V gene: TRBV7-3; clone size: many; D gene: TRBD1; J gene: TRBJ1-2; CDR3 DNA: TGTGCCAGCAGCTCCTCACCGGGACAGGGAAGGGACGGCTACACCTTC; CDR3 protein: CASSSSPGQGRDGYTF
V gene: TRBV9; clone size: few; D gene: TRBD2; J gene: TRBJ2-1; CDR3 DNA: TGTGCCAGCAGCGTTTTAGCGGGTCCCCAGTATGAGCAGTTCTTC; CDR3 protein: CASSVLAGPQYEQFF
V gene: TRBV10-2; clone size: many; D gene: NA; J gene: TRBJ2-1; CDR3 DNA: TGCGCCAGCGCTATACTTCTAAGCGGAGAGCACAATGAGCAGTTCTTC; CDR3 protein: CASAILLSGEHNEQFF
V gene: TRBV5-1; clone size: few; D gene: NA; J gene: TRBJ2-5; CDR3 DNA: TGCGCCAGCAGCTTGGTCCCCAGTGAGGGGACCCAGTACTTC; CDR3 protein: CASSLVPSEGTQYF
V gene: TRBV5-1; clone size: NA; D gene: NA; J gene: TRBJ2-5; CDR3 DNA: TGCGCCAGCAGCCCCCTTGCCATAGCAGCAGAGACCCAGTACTTC; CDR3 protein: CASSPLAIAAETQYF
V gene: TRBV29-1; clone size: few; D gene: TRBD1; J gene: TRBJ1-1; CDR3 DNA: TGCAGCGGCCTGGGACAGCAACCTCAATCTTTCTTT; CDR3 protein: CSGLGQQPQSFF
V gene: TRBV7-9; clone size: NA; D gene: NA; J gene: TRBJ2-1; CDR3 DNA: TGTGCCAGCAGCTTAGCTGGGGGGCACGAGCAGTTCTTC; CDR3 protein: CASSLAGGHEQFF
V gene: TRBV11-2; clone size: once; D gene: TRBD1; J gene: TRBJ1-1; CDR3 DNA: TGTGCCAGCAGCTCACTGACAGGGAGTGAGAACACTGAAGCTTTCTTT; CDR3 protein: CASSSLTGSENTEAFF
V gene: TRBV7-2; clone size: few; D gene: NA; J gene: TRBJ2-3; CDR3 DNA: TGTGCCAGCAGCTCCCGGGCTAACGGGACCAATACGCAGTATTTT; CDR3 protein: CASSSRANGTNTQYF
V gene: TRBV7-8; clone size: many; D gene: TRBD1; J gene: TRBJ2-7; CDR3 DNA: TGTGCCAGCAGCTCGCACCCCCGGGACAGGGAGGTCTACGAGCAGTACTTC; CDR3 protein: CASSSHPRDREVYEQYF
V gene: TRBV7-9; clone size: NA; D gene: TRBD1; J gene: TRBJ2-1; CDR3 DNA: TGTGCCAGCAGCTCTGGGACAGGGGGTGAGCAGTTCTTC; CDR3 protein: CASSSGTGGEQFF
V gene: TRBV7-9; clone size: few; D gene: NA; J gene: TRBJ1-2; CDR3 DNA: TGTGCCAGCAGCCCCAATCATTTGACAGATGGCTACACCTTC; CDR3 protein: CASSPNHLTDGYTF